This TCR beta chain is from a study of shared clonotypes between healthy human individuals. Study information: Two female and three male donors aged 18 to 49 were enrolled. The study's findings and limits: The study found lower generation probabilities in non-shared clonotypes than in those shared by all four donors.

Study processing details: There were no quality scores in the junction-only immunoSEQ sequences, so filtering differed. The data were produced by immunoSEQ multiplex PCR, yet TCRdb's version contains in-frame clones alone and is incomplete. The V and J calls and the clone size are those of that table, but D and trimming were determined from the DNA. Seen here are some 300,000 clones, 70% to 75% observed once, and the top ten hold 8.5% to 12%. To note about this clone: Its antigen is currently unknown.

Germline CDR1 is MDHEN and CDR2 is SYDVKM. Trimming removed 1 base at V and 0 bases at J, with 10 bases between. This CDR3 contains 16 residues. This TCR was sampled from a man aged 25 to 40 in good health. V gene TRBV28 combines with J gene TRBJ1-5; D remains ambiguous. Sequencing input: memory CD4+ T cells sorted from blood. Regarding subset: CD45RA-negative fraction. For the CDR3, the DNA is TGTGCCAGCAGTTTATCGACACTTTATAGCAATCAGCCCCAGCATTTT. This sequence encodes CASSLSTLYSNQPQHF. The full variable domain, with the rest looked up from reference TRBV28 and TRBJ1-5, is DVKVTQSSRYLVKRTGEKVFLECVQDMDHENMFWYRQDPGLGLRLIYFSYDVKMKEKGDIPEGYSVSREKKERFSLILESASTNQTSMYLCASSLSTLYSNQPQHFGDGTRLSIL.